This T cell receptor (beta chain) derives from a study of T-cell reconstitution after alpha-beta-depleted transplantation in children. Points from the study as a whole: Among T cells one year after transplant, newly produced cells accounted for most counts and diversity. Several hundred expanded graft clones reportedly gave rise to the alpha-beta T cells present about two months after transplant. Surviving recipient T cells and thymic progenitors produced the high day-60 TCRbeta diversity seen in some patients.

V shed 3 bases and J 4 bases; nucleotides not matched to a gene: 15. Germline CDR1 and CDR2: SGHAT and FQDESV (reference sequence). The CDR3 runs to 18 residues. Using unique molecular identifiers, the investigators prepared the TCRbeta library. Via MiXCR, TCRdb re-called the PCR reads, giving one row per CDR3 protein. The sample holds fewer than 750,000 distinct CDR3 sequences, 25% to 30% seen once. In the case of this clonotype: What it recognizes is unknown.

The specimen was PBMCs, collected before TCRalphabeta/CD19-depleted stem cell transplant. The sequence was collected from a boy under three years old with Wiskott-Aldrich syndrome, due to receive a stem cell transplant. This chain joins TRBV11-1 and TRBJ2-3; TRBD2 agrees at 8 bases. In DNA form, the CDR3 reads TGTGCCAGCAGCTTCCGTAGGGTTAGCGGGACGAGATCAGATACGCAGTATTTT. Residues: CASSFRRVSGTRSDTQYF.